Sequencing of this TCR beta chain was carried out in a study of blood T cell repertoires in COVID-19. Study-wide background: Sites across the United States, Italy and Spain contributed samples from acute and convalescent COVID-19. Nucleic acid was either cDNA or gDNA, and it came from T cells, B-cell-depleted T cells, or PBMCs.

Seattle patients were enrolled during active infection and followed longitudinally. Study processing details: Scientists estimated how many nucleated cells there were by amplifying reference gene primers. Profiling relied on immunoSEQ multiplex PCR, and the TCRdb table lists in-frame clones only, not all of them. V and J calls and clone size come straight from that table; D and trimming were deduced from the DNA. The sample consists of 300,000 to 400,000 clones, about 87% of them appearing once. Germline-derived CDR1 and CDR2 are LNHDA and SQIVND (reference sequence). The CDR3 covers 15 residues. The J segment lost 7 bases and the V segment lost 4 bases, leaving 11 bases of the junction unmatched.

The receptor was isolated from a man aged 25 to 40 with COVID-19, enrolled during active disease. The chain uses TRBV19 and TRBJ1-2, with 8 bases matching TRBD1. Sequenced sample: peripheral blood. CDR3 sequence (DNA): TGTGCCAGTAGTACCTCCCAGACAGGGGCGGGTGGCTACACCTTC. Translation gives CASSTSQTGAGGYTF.